These 23 T cell receptor beta chains originate from one sample sequenced in a study of T cells after posttransplantation cyclophosphamide. TCRdb keeps only in-frame clones here, not all; method: immunoSEQ multiplex PCR. The sample includes approximately 35,000 clones, none of them occurring once. The source material was PBMCs. The source of these receptors is a woman aged 25 to 39 in good health and a related stem cell transplant donor.

This clone was counted at least ten times. This chain joins TRBV4-1 and TRBJ1-5, with D hard to call. This CDR3 contains 13 residues. Trimming removed 0 bases at V and 6 bases at J, with 6 bases between. From germline, CDR1 is MGHRA and CDR2 YSYEKL. CDR3 amino acids: CASSQEPSQPQHF. CDR3 sequence (DNA): TGCGCCAGCAGCCAAGAGCCTAGTCAGCCCCAGCATTTT.

This clone has a handful of counts. The genes are TRBV28 and TRBJ1-5, with TRBD1 as a possible D gene (6 bases). The CDR3 sequence is 14 residues long. Germline V gene lookup returns CDR1 MDHEN and CDR2 SYDVKM. V shed 4 bases and J shed 2 bases, with 9 bases lying between them. The CDR3 sequence is CASSSAGGNQPQHF. For the CDR3, the DNA is TGTGCCAGCAGTTCGGCAGGGGGCAATCAGCCCCAGCATTTT.

This clone was counted at least ten times. The chain carries TRBV6-2 or TRBV6-3 and TRBJ2-1; 9 bases match TRBD2. This CDR3 is built from 14 residues. The junction had 6 bases not matched to a gene; V was cut back by 10 bases and J by 2 bases. Germline loops: CDR1 MNHEY, CDR2 SVGEGT. Here the CDR3 reads CATSGTSTYNEQFF. The CDR3 coding sequence is TGTGCCACTTCCGGGACTAGCACCTACAATGAGCAGTTCTTC.

This clone has at least ten counts. The chain carries TRBV10-1 and TRBJ2-7; 11 bases map to TRBD2. This CDR3 is 14 amino acids long. Trimming at V came to 6 bases and at J to 4 bases, leaving 5 bases not matched to a gene. Germline loops: CDR1 WNHNN, CDR2 SYGVQD (reference sequence). The CDR3 nucleotides read TGCGCCAGCAGAGATACTAGCGGGGGTTACGAGCAGTACTTC. This encodes CASRDTSGGYEQYF.

The V call is TRBV24-1, the J call TRBJ1-5; the D gene is possibly TRBD1 (6 bases). The CDR3 is 14 amino acids. Germline values: CDR1 KGHDR, CDR2 SFDVKD. Trimming removed 6 bases at V and 7 bases at J, with 15 bases between. CDR3 region: CATSKYGGGQPQHF. CDR3 in DNA: TGTGCCACCAGTAAATACGGCGGGGGCCAGCCCCAGCATTTT.

This clone appeared a few times. CDR3 sequence: CATSRETQTGEAFF. The CDR3 coding sequence is TGTGCCACCAGCAGGGAAACTCAGACAGGGGAGGCTTTCTTT. The chain employs TRBV15 and TRBJ1-1; TRBD1 matches 8 bases. CDR3 length: 14 residues. J was trimmed by 11 bases and V by 3 bases; bases with no gene match: 11. Germline CDR1 reads LNHNV; CDR2 reads YYDKDF (reference sequence). Supplemented by reference TRBV15 and TRBJ1-1, the full variable domain reads DAMVIQNPRYQVTQFGKPVTLSCSQTLNHNVMYWYQQKSSQAPKLLFHYYDKDFNNEADTPDNFQSRRPNTSFCFLDIRSPGLGDTAMYLCATSRETQTGEAFFGQGTRLTVV.

This clone was detected only a few times. The rearrangement uses TRBV9 and TRBJ2-3, with 11 nucleotides matching TRBD2. The CDR3 runs 16 residues. V lost 1 base to trimming and J lost 4 bases; unmatched junction nucleotides: 5. Looked up from germline, CDR1 is SGDLS and CDR2 is YYNGEE. The CDR3 here is CASSVYGSGGADTQYF. CDR3 nucleotide sequence: TGTGCCAGCAGCGTATACGGTAGCGGGGGGGCAGATACGCAGTATTTT.

At least ten counts were recorded for this clone. J is TRBJ2-7 and V is TRBV6-1, with TRBD2 matching 10 bases. Germline V gene sequence: CDR1 MNHNS, CDR2 SASEGT. Trimming cost V 7 bases and J 3 bases; bases outside gene matches: 6. The length of the CDR3 is 14 residues. The CDR3 nucleotides are TGTGCCAGCACCCCGCTAGCGGGGGTCTACGAGCAGTACTTC. Encoded protein: CASTPLAGVYEQYF.

The CDR3 DNA reads as TGTGCCAGCAGCTCAAAGTCCAGAACCGGAAACACCATATATTTT. It codes for CASSSKSRTGNTIYF. The rearrangement links TRBV11-2 to TRBJ1-3, with D hard to call. Per germline, CDR1 SGHAT and CDR2 FQNNGV. V was clipped by 4 bases and J by 4 bases, with 14 bases between them. CDR3 size: 15 residues. Combining the CDR3 with reference TRBV11-2 and TRBJ1-3 gives the whole variable domain EAGVAQSPRYKIIEKRQSVAFWCNPISGHATLYWYQQILGQGPKLLIQFQNNGVVDDSQLPKDRFSAERLKGVDSTLKIQPAKLEDSAVYLCASSSKSRTGNTIYFGEGSWLTVV.

At least ten counts were recorded for this clone. The rearrangement uses TRBV5-1 and TRBJ2-2, with 10 bases fitting TRBD2. Germline V gene data show CDR1 as SGHRS and CDR2 as YFSETQ. The CDR3 totals 18 residues. Trimming removed 4 bases from V and 4 bases from J; junction bases left unmatched: 13. CDR3 region: CASSPKTSGWGATGELFF. In nucleotides, the CDR3 is TGCGCCAGCAGCCCGAAGACTAGCGGGTGGGGTGCCACCGGGGAGCTGTTTTTT.

This clone was detected ten times or more. V is TRBV9 and J is TRBJ2-1; no clear D. Germline CDR1 is SGDLS and CDR2 is YYNGEE. The CDR3 contains 14 residues. V lost 0 bases, J lost 3 bases, and 7 bases lay in between. The CDR3 DNA follows: TGTGCCAGCAGCGTAGCTACAGTCTACAATGAGCAGTTCTTC. It translates to CASSVATVYNEQFF.

This clone was seen only a few times. V and J are TRBV7-2 and TRBJ2-5, with TRBD2 matching 14 bases. CDR1 and CDR2 (germline): SGHTA, FQGNSA. Trimming cost V 4 bases and J 4 bases; bases outside gene matches: 5. The CDR3 runs to 16 residues. CDR3 sequence: CASSSGLAGGRETQYF. The CDR3 nucleotides are TGTGCCAGCAGCTCCGGACTAGCGGGGGGTCGAGAGACCCAGTACTTC.

This clone was seen more than once but under ten times. The chain joins TRBV11-3 to TRBJ2-3; tentative D call: TRBD1 (6 bases). This CDR3 has 14 amino acids. Trimming shortened V by 5 bases and J by 2 bases, and 11 bases separated the two germline ends. CDR1 is SGHNT and CDR2 is YENEEA in the germline V gene. This chain's CDR3 is CASSHRDNTDTQYF. As DNA, the CDR3 is TGTGCCAGCAGCCACCGGGACAACACAGATACGCAGTATTTT.

In its sample, this clone was seen many times. The chain combines TRBV14 with TRBJ1-4; D not certain. This CDR3 comprises 13 residues. CDR1 is SGHDN and CDR2 is FVKESK in the germline V gene. V lost 0 bases and J 7 bases, leaving 6 bases between the germline ends. In DNA form, the CDR3 reads TGTGCCAGCAGCCAAGAAATCGGTGAAAAACTGTTTTTT. Protein product: CASSQEIGEKLFF.

This clone has a count of ten or more. The CDR3 region has the DNA TGTGCCAGCACCCGCGGCTCCTATAAAACGGATACGCAGTATTTT. This translates into CASTRGSYKTDTQYF. The V gene is TRBV6-5, the J gene TRBJ2-3; no reliable D call. CDR1 MNHEY and CDR2 SVGAGI come from the germline V gene. There are 15 residues in the CDR3. V lost 7 bases and J lost 6, with 20 bases in between.

This clone was seen ten or more times. The chain links TRBV6-1 to TRBJ1-4; D not resolved. Germline CDR1 reads MNHNS; CDR2 reads SASEGT. V shed 8 bases and J shed 0 bases, with 10 bases lying between them. CDR3 size: 14 residues. Here the CDR3 reads CASVKTATNEKLFF. CDR3 nucleotides: TGTGCCAGCGTTAAAACTGCAACTAATGAAAAACTGTTTTTT.

Many counts were recorded for this clone. Written as DNA, the CDR3 is TGCGCCGAGGGGGAGGCAACTAATGAAAAACTGTTTTTT. It codes for CAEGEATNEKLFF. The chain employs TRBV4-3 and TRBJ1-4; perhaps TRBD1 as D (6 bases). Trimming pared 11 bases from V and 0 bases from J, leaving 10 bases between. Germline-derived CDR1 and CDR2 are LGHNA and YSLEER. The CDR3 is 13 amino acids.

The sample holds many counts of this clone. The gene calls are TRBV12-3 or TRBV12-4 and TRBJ1-2; TRBD1 might be the D (6 bases). The CDR3 runs to 14 residues. Trimming removed 5 bases from V and 7 bases from J, with 17 bases in between. The CDR3 coding sequence is TGTGCCAGCAGTGGCAGGGGTAGGTCGGTTGGCTACACCTTC. Translating gives CASSGRGRSVGYTF.

There are a few counts of this clone. The rearrangement links TRBV19 to TRBJ1-5; D uncertain. The CDR3 is made up of 16 amino acids. The V gene lost 5 bases and the J gene lost 1 base, with 15 bases spanning the gap. Germline CDR1 is LNHDA and CDR2 is SQIVND (reference sequence). CDR3: CASSRAGKGSNQPQHF. For the CDR3, the DNA is TGTGCCAGTAGTCGAGCGGGGAAAGGGAGCAATCAGCCCCAGCATTTT.

Ten or more counts support this clone. The chain links TRBV7-2 to TRBJ1-2; maybe TRBD1 (5 bases). Germline-derived CDR1 and CDR2 are SGHTA and FQGNSA. V lost 5 bases and J 2 bases, leaving 15 bases between the germline ends. This CDR3 contains 15 residues. CDR3 amino acids: CASSPRGGINYGYTF. The DNA of the CDR3 is TGTGCCAGCAGCCCTCGGGGGGGGATAAACTATGGCTACACCTTC.

This clone was observed a handful of times. J is TRBJ2-6 and V is TRBV30; 8 bases line up with TRBD1. Looked up from germline, CDR1 is GTSNPN and CDR2 is SVGIG (reference sequence). V shed 4 bases, J shed 4 bases, and the junction held 15 bases outside the gene matches. The CDR3 contains 18 residues. The CDR3 nucleotides are TGTGCCTGGAAAAGGCTAGGACAGGGACTGATGGGGGCCAACGTCCTGACTTTC. This codes for CAWKRLGQGLMGANVLTF.

This clone was detected ten times or more. Here the CDR3 reads CASSLDRGSYEQYF. The CDR3 nucleotides are TGTGCCAGCAGCTTGGACAGGGGGTCCTACGAGCAGTACTTC. The V and J genes are TRBV5-4 and TRBJ2-7, with TRBD1 matching over 8 bases. Trimming took 0 bases from V and 1 from J; bases not matched to a gene: 0. Per the germline V gene, CDR1 is SGHNT and CDR2 is YYREEE (reference sequence). The CDR3 consists of 14 residues.

This clone was counted ten times or more. The genes are TRBV7-2 and TRBJ2-7; D not resolved. Germline V gene sequence: CDR1 SGHTA, CDR2 FQGNSA. The CDR3 runs to 13 residues. V lost 2 bases and J lost 1, with 6 bases in between. Here the CDR3 reads CASSLQRSYEQYF. The CDR3 DNA is TGTGCCAGCAGCTTACAGAGGTCCTACGAGCAGTACTTC. The full variable domain, with the rest looked up from reference TRBV7-2 and TRBJ2-7, is GAGVSQSPSNKVTEKGKDVELRCDPISGHTALYWYRQSLGQGLEFLIYFQGNSAPDKSGLPSDRFSAERTGGSVSTLTIQRTQQEDSAVYLCASSLQRSYEQYFGPGTRLTVT.